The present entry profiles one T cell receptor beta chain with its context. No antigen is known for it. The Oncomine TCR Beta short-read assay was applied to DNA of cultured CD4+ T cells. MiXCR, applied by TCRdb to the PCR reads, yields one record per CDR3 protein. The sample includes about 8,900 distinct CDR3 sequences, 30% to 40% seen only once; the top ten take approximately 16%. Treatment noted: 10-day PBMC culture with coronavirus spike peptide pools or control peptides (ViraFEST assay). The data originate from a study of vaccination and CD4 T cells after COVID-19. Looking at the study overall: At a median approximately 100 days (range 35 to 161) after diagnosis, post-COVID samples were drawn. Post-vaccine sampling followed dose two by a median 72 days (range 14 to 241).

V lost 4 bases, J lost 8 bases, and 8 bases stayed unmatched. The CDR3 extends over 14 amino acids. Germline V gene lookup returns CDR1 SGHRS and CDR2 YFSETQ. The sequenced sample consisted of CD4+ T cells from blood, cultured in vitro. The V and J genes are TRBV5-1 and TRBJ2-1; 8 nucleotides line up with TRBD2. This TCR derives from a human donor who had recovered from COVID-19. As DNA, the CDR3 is TGCGCCAGCAGCGCCCCGACTAGCGTCGATGAGCAGTTCTTC. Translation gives CASSAPTSVDEQFF. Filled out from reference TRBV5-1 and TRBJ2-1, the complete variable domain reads KAGVTQTPRYLIKTRGQQVTLSCSPISGHRSVSWYQQTPGQGLQFLFEYFSETQRNKGNFPGRFSGRQFSNSRSEMNVSTLELGDSALYLCASSAPTSVDEQFFGPGTRLTVL.